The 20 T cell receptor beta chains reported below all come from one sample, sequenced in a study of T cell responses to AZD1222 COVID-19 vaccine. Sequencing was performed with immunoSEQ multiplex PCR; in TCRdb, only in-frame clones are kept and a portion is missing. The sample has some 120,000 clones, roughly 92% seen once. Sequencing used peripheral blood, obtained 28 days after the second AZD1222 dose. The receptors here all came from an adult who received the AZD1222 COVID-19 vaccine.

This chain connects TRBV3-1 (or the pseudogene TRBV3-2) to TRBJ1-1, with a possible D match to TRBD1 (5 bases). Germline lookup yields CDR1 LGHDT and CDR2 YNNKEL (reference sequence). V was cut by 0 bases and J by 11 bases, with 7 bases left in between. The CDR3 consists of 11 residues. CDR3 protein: CASSQDRVAFF. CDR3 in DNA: TGTGCCAGCAGCCAAGACAGGGTTGCTTTCTTT.

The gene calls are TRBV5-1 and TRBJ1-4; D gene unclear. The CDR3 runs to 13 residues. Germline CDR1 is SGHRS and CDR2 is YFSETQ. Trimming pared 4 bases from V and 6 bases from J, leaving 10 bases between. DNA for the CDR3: TGCGCCAGCAGCCCCCCGGGAGATGAAAAACTGTTTTTT. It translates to CASSPPGDEKLFF.

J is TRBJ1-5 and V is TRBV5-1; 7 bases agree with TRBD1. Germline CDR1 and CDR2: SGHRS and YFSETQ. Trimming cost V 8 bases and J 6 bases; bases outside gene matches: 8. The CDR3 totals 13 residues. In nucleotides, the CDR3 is TGCGCCAGTGGACAGGAGGCGGGTCAGCCCCAGCATTTT. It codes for CASGQEAGQPQHF.

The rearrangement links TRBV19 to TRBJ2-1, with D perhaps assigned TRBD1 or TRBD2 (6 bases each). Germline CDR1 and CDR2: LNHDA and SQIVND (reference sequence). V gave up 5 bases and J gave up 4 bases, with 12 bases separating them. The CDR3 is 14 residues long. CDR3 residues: CASSFGGLYNEQFF. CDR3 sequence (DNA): TGTGCCAGTAGTTTCGGGGGCCTATACAATGAGCAGTTCTTC. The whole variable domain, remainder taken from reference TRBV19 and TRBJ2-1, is DGGITQSPKYLFRKEGQNVTLSCEQNLNHDAMYWYRQDPGQGLRLIYYSQIVNDFQKGDIAEGYSVSREKKESFPLTVTSAQKNPTAFYLCASSFGGLYNEQFFGPGTRLTVL.

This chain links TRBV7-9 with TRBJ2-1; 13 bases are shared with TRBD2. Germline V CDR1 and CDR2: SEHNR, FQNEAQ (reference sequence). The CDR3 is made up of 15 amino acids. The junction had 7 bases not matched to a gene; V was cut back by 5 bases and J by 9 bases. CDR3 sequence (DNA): TGTGCCAGCAGCGGTGGGACTAGCGGGAAGGGTGAGCAGTTCTTC. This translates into CASSGGTSGKGEQFF.

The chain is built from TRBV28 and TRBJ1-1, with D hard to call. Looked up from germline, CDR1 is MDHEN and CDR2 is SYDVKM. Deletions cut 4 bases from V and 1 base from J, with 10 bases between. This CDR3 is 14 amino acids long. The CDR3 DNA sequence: TGTGCCAGCAGTTCGTACCGCACGAACACTGAAGCTTTCTTT. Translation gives CASSSYRTNTEAFF.

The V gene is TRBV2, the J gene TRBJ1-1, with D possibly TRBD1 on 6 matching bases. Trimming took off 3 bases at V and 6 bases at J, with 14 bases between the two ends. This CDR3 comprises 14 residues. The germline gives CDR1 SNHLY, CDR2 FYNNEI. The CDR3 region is CASSEEQGLAEAFF. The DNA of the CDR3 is TGTGCCAGCAGTGAGGAACAGGGTTTAGCTGAAGCTTTCTTT.

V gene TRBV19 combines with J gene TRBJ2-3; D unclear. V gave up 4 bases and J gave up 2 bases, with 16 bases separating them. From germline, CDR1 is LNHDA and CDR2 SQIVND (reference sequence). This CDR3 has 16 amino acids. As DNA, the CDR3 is TGTGCCAGTAGTACCGCTAGGGTCAAGTCCACAGATACGCAGTATTTT. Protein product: CASSTARVKSTDTQYF.

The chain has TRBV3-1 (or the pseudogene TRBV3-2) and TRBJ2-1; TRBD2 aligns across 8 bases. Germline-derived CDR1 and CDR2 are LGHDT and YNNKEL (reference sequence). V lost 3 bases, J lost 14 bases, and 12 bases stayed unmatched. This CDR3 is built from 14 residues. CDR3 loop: CASSQGLDSPNKFF. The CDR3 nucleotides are TGTGCCAGCAGCCAGGGACTAGATTCCCCAAACAAGTTCTTC.

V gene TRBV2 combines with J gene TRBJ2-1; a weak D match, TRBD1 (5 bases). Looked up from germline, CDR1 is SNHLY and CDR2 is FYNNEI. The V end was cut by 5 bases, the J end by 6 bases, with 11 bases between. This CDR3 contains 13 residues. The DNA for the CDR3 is TGTGCCAGCAGTATAGACCAGGGCAATGAGCAGTTCTTC. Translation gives CASSIDQGNEQFF.

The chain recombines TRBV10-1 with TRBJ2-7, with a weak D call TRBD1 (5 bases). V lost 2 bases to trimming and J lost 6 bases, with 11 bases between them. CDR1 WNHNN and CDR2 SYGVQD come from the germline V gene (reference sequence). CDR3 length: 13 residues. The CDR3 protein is CASSERGLAEQYF. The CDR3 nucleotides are TGCGCCAGCAGTGAGAGGGGTTTGGCCGAGCAGTACTTC.

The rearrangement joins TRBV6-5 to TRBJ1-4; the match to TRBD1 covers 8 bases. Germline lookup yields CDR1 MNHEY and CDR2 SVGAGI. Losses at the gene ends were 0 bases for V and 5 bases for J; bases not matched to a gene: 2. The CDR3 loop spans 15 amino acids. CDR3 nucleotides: TGTGCCAGCAGTTACTCGACAGGGGCAAATGAAAAACTGTTTTTT. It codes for CASSYSTGANEKLFF.

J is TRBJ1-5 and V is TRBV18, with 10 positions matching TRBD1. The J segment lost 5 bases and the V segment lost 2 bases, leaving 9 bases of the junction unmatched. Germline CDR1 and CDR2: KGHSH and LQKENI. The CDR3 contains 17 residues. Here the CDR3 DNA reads TGTGCCAGCTCACCAAAGAGAGGGGACAGGGGATATCAGCCCCAGCATTTT. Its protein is CASSPKRGDRGYQPQHF.

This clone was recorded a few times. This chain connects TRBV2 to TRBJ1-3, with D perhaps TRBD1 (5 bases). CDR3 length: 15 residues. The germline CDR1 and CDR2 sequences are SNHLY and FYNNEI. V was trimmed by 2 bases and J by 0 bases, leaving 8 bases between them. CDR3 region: CASSERGTSGNTIYF. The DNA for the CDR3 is TGTGCCAGCAGTGAAAGAGGGACCTCTGGAAACACCATATATTTT.

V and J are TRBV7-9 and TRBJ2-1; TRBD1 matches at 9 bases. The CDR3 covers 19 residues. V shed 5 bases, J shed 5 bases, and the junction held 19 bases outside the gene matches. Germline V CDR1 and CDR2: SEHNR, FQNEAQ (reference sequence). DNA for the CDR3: TGTGCCAGCAGCGATGGGACAGGGCAAAAGCTAGCGGATAACAATGAGCAGTTCTTC. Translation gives CASSDGTGQKLADNNEQFF.

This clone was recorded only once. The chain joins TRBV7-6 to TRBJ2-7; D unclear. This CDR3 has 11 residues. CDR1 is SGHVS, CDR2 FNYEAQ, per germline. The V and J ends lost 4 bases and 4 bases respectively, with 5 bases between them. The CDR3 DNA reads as TGTGCCAGCAGCTCTTTTTACGAGCAGTACTTC. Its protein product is CASSSFYEQYF.

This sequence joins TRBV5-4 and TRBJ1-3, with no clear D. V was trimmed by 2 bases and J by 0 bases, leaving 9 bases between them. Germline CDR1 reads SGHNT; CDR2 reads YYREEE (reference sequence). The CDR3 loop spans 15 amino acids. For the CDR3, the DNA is TGTGCCAGCAGCTTAAGCCAGACCTCTGGAAACACCATATATTTT. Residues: CASSLSQTSGNTIYF. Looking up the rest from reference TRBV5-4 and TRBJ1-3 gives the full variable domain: ETGVTQSPTHLIKTRGQQVTLRCSSQSGHNTVSWYQQALGQGPQFIFQYYREEENGRGNFPPRFSGLQFPNYSSELNVNALELDDSALYLCASSLSQTSGNTIYFGEGSWLTVV.

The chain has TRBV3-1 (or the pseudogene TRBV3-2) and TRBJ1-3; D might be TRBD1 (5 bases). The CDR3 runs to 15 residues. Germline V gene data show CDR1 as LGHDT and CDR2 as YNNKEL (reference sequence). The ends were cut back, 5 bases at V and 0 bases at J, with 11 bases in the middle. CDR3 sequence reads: CASSFPGTSGNTIYF. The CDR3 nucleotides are TGTGCCAGCAGCTTCCCCGGGACCTCTGGAAACACCATATATTTT.

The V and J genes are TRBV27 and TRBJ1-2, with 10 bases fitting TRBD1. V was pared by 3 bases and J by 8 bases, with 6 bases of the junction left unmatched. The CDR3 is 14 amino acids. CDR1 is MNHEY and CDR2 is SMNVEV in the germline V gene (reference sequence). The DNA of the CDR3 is TGTGCCAGCAGTTTCCTCCGGGACAGGGGAGGCTACACCTTC. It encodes CASSFLRDRGGYTF.

CDR3 sequence: CATSDSQGHSYEQYF. CDR3 DNA sequence: TGTGCCACCAGTGATTCACAGGGCCACTCCTACGAGCAGTACTTC. This chain links TRBV24-1 with TRBJ2-7; D possibly corresponds to TRBD1 (6 bases). Germline loops: CDR1 KGHDR, CDR2 SFDVKD. The CDR3 sequence is 15 residues long. V lost 2 bases to trimming and J lost 0 bases, with 10 bases between them.